The 14 T cell receptor beta chains reported below all come from one sample, sequenced in a study of blood T cell repertoires in COVID-19. The data were produced by immunoSEQ multiplex PCR, yet TCRdb's version contains in-frame clones alone and is incomplete. Counted here are more than 300,000 clones, roughly 90% occurring once; the ten biggest clones make up about 7%. Sequenced: peripheral blood. The origin of the receptors is a woman between 65 and 79 years old with COVID-19, enrolled during active disease.

This clone was found once. The V and J genes are TRBV6-5 and TRBJ1-1, with unresolved D. V dropped 8 bases and J dropped 3 bases, with 4 bases sitting between them. The CDR3 is 10 amino acids. Germline V lookup: CDR1 MNHEY, CDR2 SVGAGI. CDR3 bases: TGTGCCAGCCGGGACACTGAAGCTTTCTTT. Protein product: CASRDTEAFF.

The CDR3 protein is CASSLVDRGRSNQPQHF. The CDR3 bases are TGTGCCAGCAGCTTAGTGGACAGGGGGCGAAGCAATCAGCCCCAGCATTTT. The chain is built from TRBV7-2 and TRBJ1-5; 11 positions match TRBD1. Germline V lookup: CDR1 SGHTA, CDR2 FQGNSA. The CDR3 is 17 amino acids. The V and J ends lost 1 base and 1 base, in that order; junction bases with no gene match: 3.

This sequence joins TRBV19 and TRBJ2-3, with a tentative D call TRBD2 (5 bases). Germline lookup yields CDR1 LNHDA and CDR2 SQIVND (reference sequence). V dropped 1 base and J dropped 5 bases, with 13 bases sitting between them. The CDR3 totals 15 residues. The CDR3 DNA reads TGTGCCAGTAGTATAGGAAATAGCGACGGAGATACGCAGTATTTT. Protein sequence: CASSIGNSDGDTQYF.

The rearrangement joins TRBV30 to TRBJ2-1, with TRBD2 matching 12 bases. Germline CDR1 is GTSNPN and CDR2 is SVGIG (reference sequence). The CDR3 totals 15 residues. The V segment lost 1 base and the J segment 10 bases; nucleotides outside the gene matches: 8. The CDR3 reads CAWSDLAGGRREQFF. DNA for the CDR3: TGTGCCTGGAGTGACCTAGCGGGGGGGCGAAGAGAGCAGTTCTTC.

The chain joins TRBV1 to TRBJ2-3; the table names TRBD2, a call not compared with the DNA. TRBV1 represents a pseudogene. CDR3 length: 18 residues. Written as DNA, the CDR3 is TGCACCAGCAGCCAAGATCGGGGAGGGCCTACCGGCACAGATACGCAGTATTTT. It is translated as CTSSQDRGGPTGTDTQYF.

The J gene is TRBJ2-3, the V gene TRBV28, with TRBD2 matching over 7 bases. The V and J ends lost 7 bases and 4 bases, in that order; junction bases with no gene match: 17. The CDR3 has 17 amino acids. Germline V gene lookup returns CDR1 MDHEN and CDR2 SYDVKM. CDR3 sequence reads: CASNPVGRGYRADTQYF. The CDR3 nucleotides are TGTGCCAGCAACCCCGTGGGGCGGGGGTATAGGGCAGATACGCAGTATTTT.

The rearrangement links TRBV4-1 to TRBJ1-5; possible D gene TRBD1, 5 bases. The CDR3 runs 14 residues. Trimming pared 1 base from V and 7 bases from J, leaving 11 bases between. Germline CDR1 is MGHRA and CDR2 is YSYEKL. CDR3 coding DNA: TGCGCCAGCAGCCAAGTCCAGGGACTCCAGCCCCAGCATTTT. Translated, it gives CASSQVQGLQPQHF.

This chain uses TRBV3-1 (or the pseudogene TRBV3-2) with TRBJ1-5, with 7 bases aligning to TRBD1. V gave up 3 bases and J gave up 4 bases; unmatched junction bases: 0. Germline CDR1 and CDR2: LGHDT and YNNKEL (reference sequence). The CDR3 length is 13 residues. This chain's CDR3 is CASSQTGNQPQHF. In DNA form, the CDR3 reads TGTGCCAGCAGCCAGACAGGGAATCAGCCCCAGCATTTT.

The chain uses TRBV9 and TRBJ2-5; a possible D gene is TRBD1 (5 bases). The CDR3 spans 12 residues. V lost 5 bases and J 10 bases, leaving 15 bases between the germline ends. Looked up from germline, CDR1 is SGDLS and CDR2 is YYNGEE. The CDR3 region has the DNA TGTGCCAGCAGAGGGGCAGGCCCTGGCCAGTACTTC. Its translation: CASRGAGPGQYF.

The rearrangement joins TRBV25-1 to TRBJ2-7, with D uncertain. CDR3 length: 12 residues. From germline, CDR1 is MGHDK and CDR2 SYGVNS. Trimming removed 5 bases at V and 4 bases at J, with 9 bases between. The CDR3 sequence is CASSRGPYEQYF. CDR3 coding DNA: TGTGCCAGCAGTCGAGGTCCGTACGAGCAGTACTTC.

V and J are TRBV29-1 and TRBJ1-2, with 9 bases lining up with TRBD1. The CDR3 length is 12 residues. V gave up 5 bases and J gave up 6 bases; unmatched junction bases: 4. Germline V gives CDR1 SQVTM, CDR2 ANQGSEA. As DNA, the CDR3 is TGCAGCGTTTCGACAGGGGGGGATGGCTACACCTTC. As protein: CSVSTGGDGYTF.

CDR3 loop: CASSLGLLSTDTQYF. In nucleotides, the CDR3 is TGTGCCAGCAGCTTGGGACTACTCAGCACAGATACGCAGTATTTT. V is TRBV11-2 and J is TRBJ2-3, with 7 bases fitting TRBD2. The V gene end was trimmed by 3 bases and the J gene end by 0 bases; junction bases not matched to a gene: 3. The CDR3 length is 15 residues. CDR1 and CDR2 from the germline V gene are SGHAT and FQNNGV.

The CDR3, as DNA: TGTGCCAGCAAGGACAGGGGGCGTTCTGGCTACACCTTC. Translation gives CASKDRGRSGYTF. The chain employs TRBV28 and TRBJ1-2; TRBD1 aligns across 11 bases. There are 13 residues in the CDR3. Germline CDR1 reads MDHEN; CDR2 reads SYDVKM. V shed 7 bases, J shed 7 bases, and the junction held 5 bases outside the gene matches.

V and J are TRBV23-1 and TRBJ1-2; D may be TRBD1 (5 bases). TRBV23-1 carries the ORF label, with uncertain function. Trimming pared 2 bases from V and 5 bases from J, leaving 12 bases between. This CDR3 comprises 14 residues. The CDR3 region is CASSQGWGRYGYTF. CDR3 in DNA: TGCGCCAGCAGTCAAGGGTGGGGGAGGTATGGCTACACCTTC.